Described below is a single TCR beta chain sequence and its context. This sample was included in a study of blood T cell repertoires in COVID-19. Assay: immunoSEQ multiplex PCR; the TCRdb copy retains only in-frame clones and omits some. The table lists over 250,000 clones, roughly nine tenths of them singletons, with under 3% in the top ten. Sequencing input: PBMCs or T cells enriched from blood (not recorded which). The sequence came from a woman younger than 30 who had recovered from COVID-19.

The CDR3 coding sequence is TGTGCCAGCAGCTCCTGGGGGGGTTGGAGCAATCAGCCCCAGCATTTT. Its translation is CASSSWGGWSNQPQHF. The rearrangement joins TRBV5-6 to TRBJ1-5, with a possible D match to TRBD1 (5 bases). V gave up 3 bases and J gave up 1 base, with 14 bases separating them. CDR1 is SGHDT, CDR2 YYEEEE, per germline. The CDR3 extends over 16 amino acids.